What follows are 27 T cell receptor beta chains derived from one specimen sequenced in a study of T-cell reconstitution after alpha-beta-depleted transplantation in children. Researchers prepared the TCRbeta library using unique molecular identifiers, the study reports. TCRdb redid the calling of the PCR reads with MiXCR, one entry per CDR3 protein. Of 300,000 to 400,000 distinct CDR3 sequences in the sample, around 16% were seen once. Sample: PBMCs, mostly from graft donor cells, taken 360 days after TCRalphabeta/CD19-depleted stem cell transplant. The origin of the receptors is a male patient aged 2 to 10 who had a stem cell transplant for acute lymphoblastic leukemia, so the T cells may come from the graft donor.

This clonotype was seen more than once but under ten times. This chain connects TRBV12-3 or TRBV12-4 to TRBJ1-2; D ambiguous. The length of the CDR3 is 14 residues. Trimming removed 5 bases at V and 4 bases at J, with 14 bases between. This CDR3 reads CASSPLGPLYGYTF. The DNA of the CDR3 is TGTGCCAGCAGTCCCCTCGGACCCCTCTATGGCTACACCTTC.

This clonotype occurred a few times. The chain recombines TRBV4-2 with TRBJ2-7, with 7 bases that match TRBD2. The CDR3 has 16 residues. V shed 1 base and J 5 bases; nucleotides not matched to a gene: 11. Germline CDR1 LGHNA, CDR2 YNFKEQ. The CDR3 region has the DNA TGTGCCAGCAGCCAAGTTCGCGGGAGTGTTTCCCACGAGCAGTACTTC. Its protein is CASSQVRGSVSHEQYF.

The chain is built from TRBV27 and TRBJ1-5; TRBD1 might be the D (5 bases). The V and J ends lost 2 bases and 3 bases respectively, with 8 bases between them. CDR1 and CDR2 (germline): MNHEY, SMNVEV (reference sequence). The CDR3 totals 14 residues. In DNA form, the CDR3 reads TGTGCCAGCAGTTTACGGGGGATCAATCAGCCCCAGCATTTT. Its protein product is CASSLRGINQPQHF.

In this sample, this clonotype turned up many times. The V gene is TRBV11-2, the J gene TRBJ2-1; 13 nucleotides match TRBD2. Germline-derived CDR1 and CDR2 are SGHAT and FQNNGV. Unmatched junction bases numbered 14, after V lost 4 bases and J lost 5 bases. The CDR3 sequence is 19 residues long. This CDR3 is CASSSYYLRTSGSHNEQFF. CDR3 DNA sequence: TGTGCCAGCAGCTCCTATTATCTCCGGACTAGCGGGAGCCACAATGAGCAGTTCTTC.

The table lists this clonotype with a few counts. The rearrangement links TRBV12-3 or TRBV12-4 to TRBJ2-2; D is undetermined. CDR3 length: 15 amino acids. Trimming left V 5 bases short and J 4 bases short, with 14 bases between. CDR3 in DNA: TGTGCCAGCAGTCCTGGTTCGGATGGCACCGGGGAGCTGTTTTTT. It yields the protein CASSPGSDGTGELFF.

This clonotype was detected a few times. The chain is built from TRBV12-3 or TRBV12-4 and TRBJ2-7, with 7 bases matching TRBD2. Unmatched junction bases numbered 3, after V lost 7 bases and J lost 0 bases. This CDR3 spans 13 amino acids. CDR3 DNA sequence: TGTGCCAGCACCGGCGGGAGCTCCTACGAGCAGTACTTC. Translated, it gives CASTGGSSYEQYF.

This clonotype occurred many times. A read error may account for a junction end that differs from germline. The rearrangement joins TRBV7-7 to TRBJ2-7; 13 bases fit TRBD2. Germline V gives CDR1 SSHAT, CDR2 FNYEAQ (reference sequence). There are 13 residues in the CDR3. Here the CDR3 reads CASSPGLAGEMYF. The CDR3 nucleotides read TGTGCTAGCAGCCCCGGACTAGCGGGAGAGATGTACTTC. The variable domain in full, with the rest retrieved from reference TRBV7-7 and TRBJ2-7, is GAGVSQSPRYKVTKRGQDVTLRCDPISSHATLYWYQQALGQGPEFLTYFNYEAQPDKSGLPSDRFSAERPEGSISTLTIQRTEQRDSAMYRCASSPGLAGEMYFGPGTRLTVT.

CDR3 DNA: TGTGCCATCAGGCGGGCGGGGATCTACGAGCAGTACTTC. Translation gives CAIRRAGIYEQYF. J is TRBJ2-7 and V is TRBV10-3, with D possibly being TRBD2 (6 bases). There are 13 residues in the CDR3. Germline CDR1 ENHRY, CDR2 SYGVKD. The V end was cut by 6 bases, the J end by 3 bases, with 12 bases between.

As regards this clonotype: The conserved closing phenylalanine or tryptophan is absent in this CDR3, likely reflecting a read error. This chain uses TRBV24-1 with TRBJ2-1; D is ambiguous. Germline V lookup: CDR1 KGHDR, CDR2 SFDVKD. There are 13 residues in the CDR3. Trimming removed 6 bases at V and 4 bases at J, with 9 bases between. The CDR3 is CATSTDPYNEQFY. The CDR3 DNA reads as TGTGCCACCAGTACAGATCCGTACAATGAGCAGTTCTAC.

CDR3 in DNA: TGCAGTGCTAGAGTTGGCGGGTTTTCCTACGAGCAGTACTTC. Protein sequence: CSARVGGFSYEQYF. This rearrangement joins TRBV20-1 to TRBJ2-7, with D tentatively TRBD2 (5 bases). This CDR3 region has 14 residues. In germline, CDR1 is DFQATT, CDR2 SNEGSKA (reference sequence). V lost 1 base and J lost 1, with 11 bases in between.

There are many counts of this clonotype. CDR3 amino acids: CASSAGQRNTEAFF. CDR3 in DNA: TGTGCCAGCAGCGCCGGACAGAGGAACACTGAAGCTTTCTTT. This chain uses TRBV12-3 or TRBV12-4 with TRBJ1-1; D possibly corresponds to TRBD1 (6 bases). This CDR3 region has 14 residues. V dropped 6 bases and J dropped 1 base, with 12 bases sitting between them.

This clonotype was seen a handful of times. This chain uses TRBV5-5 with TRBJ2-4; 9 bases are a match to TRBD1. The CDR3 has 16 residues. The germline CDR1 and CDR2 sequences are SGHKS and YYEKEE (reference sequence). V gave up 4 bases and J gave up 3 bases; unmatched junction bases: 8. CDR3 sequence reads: CASSPGQGMVKNIQYF. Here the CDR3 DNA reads TGTGCCAGCAGCCCGGGACAGGGTATGGTCAAAAACATTCAGTACTTC.

CDR3 nucleotide sequence: TGTGCCAGCAGTTTAAAGGGGGAGGTTGATCAGCCCCAGCATTTT. Translated: CASSLKGEVDQPQHF. The chain couples TRBV12-3 or TRBV12-4 to TRBJ1-5; perhaps TRBD1 as D (6 bases). The CDR3 spans 15 residues. Deletions cut 2 bases from V and 5 bases from J, with 13 bases between.

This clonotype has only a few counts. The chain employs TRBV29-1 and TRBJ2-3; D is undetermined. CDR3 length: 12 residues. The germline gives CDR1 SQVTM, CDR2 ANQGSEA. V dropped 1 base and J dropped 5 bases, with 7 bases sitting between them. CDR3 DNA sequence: TGCAGCGTTGAAGTTGTGGAAGATACGCAGTATTTT. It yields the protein CSVEVVEDTQYF.

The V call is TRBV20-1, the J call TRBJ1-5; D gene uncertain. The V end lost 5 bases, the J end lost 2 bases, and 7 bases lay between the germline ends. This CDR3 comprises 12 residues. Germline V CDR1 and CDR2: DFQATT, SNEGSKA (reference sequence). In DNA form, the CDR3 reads TGCAGTGCTCAGTCGGGCAATCAGCCCCAGCATTTT. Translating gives CSAQSGNQPQHF.

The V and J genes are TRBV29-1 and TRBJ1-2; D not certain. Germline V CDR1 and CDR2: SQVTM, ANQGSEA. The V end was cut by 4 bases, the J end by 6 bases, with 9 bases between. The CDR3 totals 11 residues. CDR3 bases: TGCAGCGTTGCGGCGGGTGATGGCTACACCTTC. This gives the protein CSVAAGDGYTF. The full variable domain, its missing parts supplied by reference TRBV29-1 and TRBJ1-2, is SAVISQKPSRDICQRGTSLTIQCQVDSQVTMMFWYRQQPGQSLTLIATANQGSEATYESGFVIDKFPISRPNLTFSTLTVSNMSPEDSSIYLCSVAAGDGYTFGSGTRLTVV.

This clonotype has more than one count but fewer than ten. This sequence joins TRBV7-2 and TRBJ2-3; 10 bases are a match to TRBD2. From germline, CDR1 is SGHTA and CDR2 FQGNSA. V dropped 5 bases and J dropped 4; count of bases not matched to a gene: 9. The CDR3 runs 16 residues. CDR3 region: CASSRLTSGLPDTQYF. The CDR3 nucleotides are TGTGCCAGCAGCCGGTTGACTAGCGGGCTCCCAGATACGCAGTATTTT.

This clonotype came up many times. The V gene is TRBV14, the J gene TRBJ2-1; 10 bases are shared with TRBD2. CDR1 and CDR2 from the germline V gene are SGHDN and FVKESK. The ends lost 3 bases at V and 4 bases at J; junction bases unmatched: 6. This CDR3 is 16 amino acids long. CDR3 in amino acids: CASSHLSSGSYNEQFF. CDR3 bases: TGTGCCAGCAGCCACCTCTCTAGCGGGAGTTACAATGAGCAGTTCTTC.

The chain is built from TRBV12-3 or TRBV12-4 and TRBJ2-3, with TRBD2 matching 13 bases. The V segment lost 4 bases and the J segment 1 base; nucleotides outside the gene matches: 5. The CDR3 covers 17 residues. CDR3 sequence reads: CASSWVLAGGGTDTQYF. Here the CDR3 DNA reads TGTGCCAGCAGTTGGGTACTAGCGGGGGGGGGCACAGATACGCAGTATTTT.

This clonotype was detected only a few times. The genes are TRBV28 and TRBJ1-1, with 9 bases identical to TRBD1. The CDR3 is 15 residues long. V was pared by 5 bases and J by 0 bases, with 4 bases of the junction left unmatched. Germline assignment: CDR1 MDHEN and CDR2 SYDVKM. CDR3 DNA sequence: TGTGCCAGCAGTCTACGGGACAGGGTGAACACTGAAGCTTTCTTT. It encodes CASSLRDRVNTEAFF. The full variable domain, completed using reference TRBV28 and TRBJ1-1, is DVKVTQSSRYLVKRTGEKVFLECVQDMDHENMFWYRQDPGLGLRLIYFSYDVKMKEKGDIPEGYSVSREKKERFSLILESASTNQTSMYLCASSLRDRVNTEAFFGQGTRLTVV.

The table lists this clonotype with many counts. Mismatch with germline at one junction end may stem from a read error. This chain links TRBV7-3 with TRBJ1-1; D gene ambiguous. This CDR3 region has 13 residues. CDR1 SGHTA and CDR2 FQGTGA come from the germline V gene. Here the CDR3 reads CASSITVNTEAFF. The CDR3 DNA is TGTGCCAGCAGCATAACAGTGAACACTGAAGCTTTCTTT.

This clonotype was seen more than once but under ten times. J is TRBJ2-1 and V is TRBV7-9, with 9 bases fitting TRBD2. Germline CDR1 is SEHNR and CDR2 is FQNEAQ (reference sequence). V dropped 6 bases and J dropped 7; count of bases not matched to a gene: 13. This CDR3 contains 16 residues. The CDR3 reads CASSRLGTSRINEQFF. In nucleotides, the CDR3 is TGTGCCAGCAGTCGCCTTGGGACTAGCCGGATTAATGAGCAGTTCTTC. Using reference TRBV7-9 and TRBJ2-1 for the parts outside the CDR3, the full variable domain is DTGVSQNPRHKITKRGQNVTFRCDPISEHNRLYWYRQTLGQGPEFLTYFQNEAQLEKSRLLSDRFSAERPKGSFSTLEIQRTEQGDSAMYLCASSRLGTSRINEQFFGPGTRLTVL.

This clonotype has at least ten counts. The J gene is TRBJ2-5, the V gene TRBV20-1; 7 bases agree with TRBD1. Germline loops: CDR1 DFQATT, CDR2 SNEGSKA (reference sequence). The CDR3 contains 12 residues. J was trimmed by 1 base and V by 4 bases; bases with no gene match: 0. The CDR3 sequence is CSATGGQETQYF. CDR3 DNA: TGCAGTGCTACAGGGGGCCAAGAGACCCAGTACTTC.

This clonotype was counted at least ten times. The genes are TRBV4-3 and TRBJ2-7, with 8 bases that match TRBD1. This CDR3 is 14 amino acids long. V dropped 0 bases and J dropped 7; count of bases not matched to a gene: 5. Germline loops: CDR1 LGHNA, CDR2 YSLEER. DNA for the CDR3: TGCGCCAGCAGCCAAGATCCAGGGGGCTGGGAGCAGTACTTC. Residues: CASSQDPGGWEQYF.

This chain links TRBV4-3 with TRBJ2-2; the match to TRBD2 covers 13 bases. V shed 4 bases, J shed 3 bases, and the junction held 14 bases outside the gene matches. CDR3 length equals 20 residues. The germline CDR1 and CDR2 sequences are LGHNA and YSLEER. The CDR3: CASSLTPGLAGVLHTGELFF. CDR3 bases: TGCGCCAGCAGCCTAACCCCCGGACTAGCGGGAGTTTTGCACACCGGGGAGCTGTTTTTT.

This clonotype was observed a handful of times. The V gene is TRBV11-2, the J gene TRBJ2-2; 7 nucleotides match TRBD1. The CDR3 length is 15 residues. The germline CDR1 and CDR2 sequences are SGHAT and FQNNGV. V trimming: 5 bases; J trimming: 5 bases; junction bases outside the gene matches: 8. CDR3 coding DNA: TGTGCCAGCAGCCTACTAGACAGGGCAACCGGGGAGCTGTTTTTT. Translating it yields CASSLLDRATGELFF.

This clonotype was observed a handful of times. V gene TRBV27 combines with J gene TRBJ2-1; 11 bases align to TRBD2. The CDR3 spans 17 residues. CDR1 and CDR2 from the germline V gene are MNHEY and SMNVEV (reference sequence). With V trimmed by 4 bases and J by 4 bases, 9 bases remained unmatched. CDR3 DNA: TGTGCCAGCAGTTCCTACTCCGGGACTAGCGGTTACAATGAGCAGTTCTTC. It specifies CASSSYSGTSGYNEQFF.